The source of this T cell receptor beta chain is a study of blood T cell repertoires in COVID-19. Across the whole study: Whether acute or convalescent, the COVID-19 samples came from the United States, Italy and Spain. PBMCs, B-cell-depleted T cells, or T cells provided the cDNA or gDNA that made up the material.

Clones were read by immunoSEQ multiplex PCR, and TCRdb kept only the in-frame ones, dropping some. The table has roughly 92,000 clones, around 87% seen once. The germline V and J ends were trimmed by 5 bases and 7 bases, with 17 bases remaining between them. CDR3 length equals 15 residues. Looked up from germline, CDR1 is SGHVS and CDR2 is FNYEAQ. The V gene is TRBV7-6, the J gene TRBJ1-4; D possibly corresponds to TRBD1 (5 bases). Source material: peripheral blood. This receptor was obtained from a human donor with acute or convalescent COVID-19. The donor label of this sample is uncertain. Written as DNA, the CDR3 is TGTGCCAGCAGCGAAACTCGGGTGGGGGGTGAAAAACTGTTTTTT. Translating it yields CASSETRVGGEKLFF.